This T cell receptor beta chain originates from a study of somatic mutations in cytotoxic T cells in rheumatoid arthritis. Study-level background: Each patient's diagnosis was followed right away by a blood draw (30 ml EDTA), before any treatment. Flow sorting of some V beta antibody-stained T cells reached nearly 100% purity, with V beta1+ cells also TCRB-sequenced.

The protocol was immunoSEQ multiplex PCR, while the TCRdb copy is restricted to in-frame clones and leaves out a portion. The sample carries 15,000 or so clones, roughly 82% recorded once. V was clipped by 0 bases and J by 4 bases; unmatched bases: 2. The CDR3 is 14 amino acids. CDR1 is MNHEY and CDR2 is SVGAGI in the germline V gene. Study results and caveats: There was no knowledge of the antigen targets of the expanded CD8+ clones. It was found that CD8+ T-cell clonality in rheumatoid arthritis patients did not differ significantly from that in age-matched healthy controls.

Comment on this clone: No antigen is known for it.

The source is a woman in her 50s with rheumatoid arthritis. Sequencing was carried out using CD8+ T cells sorted from blood. The gene calls are TRBV6-5 and TRBJ1-2; 7 bases fit TRBD1. CDR3 sequence (DNA): TGTGCCAGCAGTTACTCAGGGGGCTCCTATGGCTACACCTTC. The encoded protein is CASSYSGGSYGYTF.